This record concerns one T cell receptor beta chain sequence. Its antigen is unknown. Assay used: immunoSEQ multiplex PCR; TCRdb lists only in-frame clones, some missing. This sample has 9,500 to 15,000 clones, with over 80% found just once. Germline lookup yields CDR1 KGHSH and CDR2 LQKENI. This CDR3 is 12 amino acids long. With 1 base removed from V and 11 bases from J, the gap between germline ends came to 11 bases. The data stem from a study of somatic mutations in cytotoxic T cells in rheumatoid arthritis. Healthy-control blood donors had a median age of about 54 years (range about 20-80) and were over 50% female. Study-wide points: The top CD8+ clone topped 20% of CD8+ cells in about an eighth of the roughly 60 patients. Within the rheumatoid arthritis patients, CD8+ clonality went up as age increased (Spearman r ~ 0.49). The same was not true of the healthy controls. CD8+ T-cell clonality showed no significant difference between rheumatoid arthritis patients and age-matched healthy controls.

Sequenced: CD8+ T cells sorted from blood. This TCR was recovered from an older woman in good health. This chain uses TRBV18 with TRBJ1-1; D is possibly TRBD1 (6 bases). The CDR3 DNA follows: TGTGCCAGCTCACCACAAGAGGGGGTGGCTTTCTTT. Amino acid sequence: CASSPQEGVAFF.